The clone carrying this T cell receptor beta chain showed up many times. Its matching antigen is unknown. This record comes from a study of T cell repertoires in cytomegalovirus infection. Turning to the study itself: From public TCR beta signatures came an indication of both CMV infection and matching HLA type.

Each CDR3 protein is one row after TCRdb ran MiXCR on the reads. The data hold around 440,000 distinct CDR3 sequences, with roughly 12% observed a single time. Study results and limitations: Frequencies of public TCR beta families were cumulated, and this identified carriers of CMV plus the relevant HLA. Dominating the ex vivo response were HLA-C-restricted CMV-specific TCR beta clonotypes.

Sequencing was performed on PBMCs. The sequence was obtained from a human donor in good health (CMV status not recorded). Some clones in this sample may be carry-over from other donors' samples.

The CDR3 here is CSVEDLEQGIRVAFF. CDR3 coding DNA: TGCAGCGTTGAAGATCTGGAACAGGGGATACGAGTGGCTTTCTTT. The rearrangement links TRBV29-1 to TRBJ1-1; TRBD1 matches 7 bases. The CDR3 is 15 amino acids. Per germline, CDR1 SQVTM and CDR2 ANQGSEA. After removal of 0 bases from V and 11 bases from J, the junction contained 15 bases not matched to a gene.